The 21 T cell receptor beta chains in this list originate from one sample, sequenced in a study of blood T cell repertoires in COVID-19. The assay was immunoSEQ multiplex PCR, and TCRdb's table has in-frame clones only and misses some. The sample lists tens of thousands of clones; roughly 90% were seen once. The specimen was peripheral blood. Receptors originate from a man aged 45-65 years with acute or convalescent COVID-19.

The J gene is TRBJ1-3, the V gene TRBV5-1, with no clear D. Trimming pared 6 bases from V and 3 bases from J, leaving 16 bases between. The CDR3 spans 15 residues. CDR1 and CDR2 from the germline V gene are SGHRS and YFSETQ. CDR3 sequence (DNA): TGCGCCAGCACATTTACAACGGGGAGTGGAAACACCATATATTTT. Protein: CASTFTTGSGNTIYF.

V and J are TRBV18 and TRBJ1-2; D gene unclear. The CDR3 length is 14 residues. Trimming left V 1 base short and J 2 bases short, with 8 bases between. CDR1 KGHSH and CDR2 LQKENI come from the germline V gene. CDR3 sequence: CASSPQPSNYGYTF. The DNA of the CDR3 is TGTGCCAGCTCACCACAGCCTTCGAACTATGGCTACACCTTC.

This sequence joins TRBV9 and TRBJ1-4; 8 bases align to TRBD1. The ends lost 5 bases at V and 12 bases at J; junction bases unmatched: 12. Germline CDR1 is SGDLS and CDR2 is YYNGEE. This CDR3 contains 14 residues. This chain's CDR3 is CASRLGQARGELFF. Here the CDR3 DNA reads TGTGCCAGCAGACTGGGACAGGCGCGAGGGGAACTGTTTTTT.

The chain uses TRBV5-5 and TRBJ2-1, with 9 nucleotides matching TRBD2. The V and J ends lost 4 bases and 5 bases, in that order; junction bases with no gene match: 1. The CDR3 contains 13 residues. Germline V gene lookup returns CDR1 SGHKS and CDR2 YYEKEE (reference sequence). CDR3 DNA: TGTGCCAGCAGCCTAGCGGGGAACAATGAGCAGTTCTTC. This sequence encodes CASSLAGNNEQFF.

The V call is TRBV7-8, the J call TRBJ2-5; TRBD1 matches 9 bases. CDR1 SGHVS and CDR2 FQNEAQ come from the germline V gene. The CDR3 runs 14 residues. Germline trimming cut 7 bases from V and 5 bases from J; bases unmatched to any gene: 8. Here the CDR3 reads CASTPRDRDETQYF. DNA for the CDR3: TGTGCCAGCACTCCGAGGGACAGGGATGAGACCCAGTACTTC.

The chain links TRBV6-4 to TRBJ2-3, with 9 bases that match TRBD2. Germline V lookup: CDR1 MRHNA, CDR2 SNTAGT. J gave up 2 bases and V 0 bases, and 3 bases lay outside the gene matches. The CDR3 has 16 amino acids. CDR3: CASSDSAGGATDTQYF. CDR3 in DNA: TGTGCCAGCAGTGACTCGGCGGGGGGGGCCACAGATACGCAGTATTTT.

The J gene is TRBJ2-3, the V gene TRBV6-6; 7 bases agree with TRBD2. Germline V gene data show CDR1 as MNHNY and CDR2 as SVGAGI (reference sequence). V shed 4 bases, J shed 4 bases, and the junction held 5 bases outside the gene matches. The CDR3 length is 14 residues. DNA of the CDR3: TGTGCCAGCAGTTGGGGGGGTTCCGCAGATACGCAGTATTTT. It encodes CASSWGGSADTQYF.

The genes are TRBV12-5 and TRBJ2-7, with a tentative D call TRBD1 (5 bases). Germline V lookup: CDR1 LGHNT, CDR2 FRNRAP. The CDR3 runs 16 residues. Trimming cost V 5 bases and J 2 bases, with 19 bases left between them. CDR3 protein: CASGTSPPRAPYEQYF. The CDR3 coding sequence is TGTGCTAGTGGTACCTCTCCGCCCAGGGCTCCCTACGAGCAGTACTTC.

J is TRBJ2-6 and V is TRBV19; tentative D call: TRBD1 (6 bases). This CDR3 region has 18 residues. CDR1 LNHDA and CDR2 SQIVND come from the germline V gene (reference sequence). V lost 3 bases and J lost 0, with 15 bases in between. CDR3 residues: CASSISGTPISGANVLTF. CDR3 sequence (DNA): TGTGCCAGTAGTATTTCGGGGACACCGATCTCTGGGGCCAACGTCCTGACTTTC.

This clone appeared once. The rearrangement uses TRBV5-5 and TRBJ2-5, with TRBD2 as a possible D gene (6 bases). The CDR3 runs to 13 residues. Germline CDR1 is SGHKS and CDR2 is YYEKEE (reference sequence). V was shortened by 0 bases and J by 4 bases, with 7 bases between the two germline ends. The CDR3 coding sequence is TGTGCCAGCAGCTTGGCCGGGGGAGAGACCCAGTACTTC. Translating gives CASSLAGGETQYF. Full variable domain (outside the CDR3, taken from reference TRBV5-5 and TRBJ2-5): DAGVTQSPTHLIKTRGQQVTLRCSPISGHKSVSWYQQVLGQGPQFIFQYYEKEERGRGNFPDRFSARQFPNYSSELNVNALLLGDSALYLCASSLAGGETQYFGPGTRLLVL.

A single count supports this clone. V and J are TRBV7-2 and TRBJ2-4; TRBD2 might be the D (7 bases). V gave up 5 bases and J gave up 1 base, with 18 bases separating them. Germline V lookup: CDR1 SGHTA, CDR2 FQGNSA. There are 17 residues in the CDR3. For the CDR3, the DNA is TGTGCCAGCAGCCCCGGTGGGGGGGGCGGGGCCAAAAACATTCAGTACTTC. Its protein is CASSPGGGGGAKNIQYF.

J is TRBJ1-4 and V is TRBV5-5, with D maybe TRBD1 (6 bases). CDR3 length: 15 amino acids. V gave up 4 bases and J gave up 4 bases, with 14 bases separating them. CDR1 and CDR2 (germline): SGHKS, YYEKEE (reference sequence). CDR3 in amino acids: CASSEEDRNNEKLFF. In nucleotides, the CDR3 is TGTGCCAGCAGCGAGGAGGACAGAAATAATGAAAAACTGTTTTTT. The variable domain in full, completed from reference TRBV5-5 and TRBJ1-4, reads DAGVTQSPTHLIKTRGQQVTLRCSPISGHKSVSWYQQVLGQGPQFIFQYYEKEERGRGNFPDRFSARQFPNYSSELNVNALLLGDSALYLCASSEEDRNNEKLFFGSGTQLSVL.

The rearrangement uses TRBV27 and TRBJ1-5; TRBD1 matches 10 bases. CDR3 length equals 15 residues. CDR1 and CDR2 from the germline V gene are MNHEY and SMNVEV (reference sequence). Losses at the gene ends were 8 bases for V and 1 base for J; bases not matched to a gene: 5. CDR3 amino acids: CASGRTGGSNQPQHF. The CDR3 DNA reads TGTGCCAGCGGAAGGACAGGGGGAAGCAATCAGCCCCAGCATTTT.

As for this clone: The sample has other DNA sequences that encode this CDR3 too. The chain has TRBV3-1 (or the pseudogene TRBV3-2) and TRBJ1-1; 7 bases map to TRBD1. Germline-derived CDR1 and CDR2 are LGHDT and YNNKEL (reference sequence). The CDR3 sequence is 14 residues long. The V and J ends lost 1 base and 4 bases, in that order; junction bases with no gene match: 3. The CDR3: CASSQGRQGTEAFF. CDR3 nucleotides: TGTGCCAGCAGCCAAGGCCGACAGGGCACTGAAGCTTTCTTT.

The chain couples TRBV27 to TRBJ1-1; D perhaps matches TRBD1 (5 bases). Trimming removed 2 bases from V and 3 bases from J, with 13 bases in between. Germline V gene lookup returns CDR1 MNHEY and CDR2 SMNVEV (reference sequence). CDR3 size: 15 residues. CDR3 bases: TGTGCCAGCAGTTTAGGGAGGTGGGGGGACACTGAAGCTTTCTTT. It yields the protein CASSLGRWGDTEAFF.

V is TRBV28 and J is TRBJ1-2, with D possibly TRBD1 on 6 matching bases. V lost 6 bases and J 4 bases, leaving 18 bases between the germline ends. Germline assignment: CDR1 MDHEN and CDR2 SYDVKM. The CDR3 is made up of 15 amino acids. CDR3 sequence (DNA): TGTGCCAGCAGCTCCCCCAGCAGGGGTGGCTATGGCTACACCTTC. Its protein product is CASSSPSRGGYGYTF.

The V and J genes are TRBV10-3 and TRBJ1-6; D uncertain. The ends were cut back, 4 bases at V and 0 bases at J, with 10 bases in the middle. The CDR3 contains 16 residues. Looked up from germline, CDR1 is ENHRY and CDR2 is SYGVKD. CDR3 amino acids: CAISGATPSYNSPLHF. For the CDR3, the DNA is TGTGCCATCAGTGGGGCCACACCCTCCTATAATTCACCCCTCCACTTT.

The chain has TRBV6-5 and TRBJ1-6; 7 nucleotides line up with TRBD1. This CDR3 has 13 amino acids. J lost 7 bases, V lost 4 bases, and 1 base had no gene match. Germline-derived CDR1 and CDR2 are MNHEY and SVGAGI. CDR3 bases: TGTGCCAGCAGTTTGGACAGGAATTCACCCCTCCACTTT. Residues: CASSLDRNSPLHF.

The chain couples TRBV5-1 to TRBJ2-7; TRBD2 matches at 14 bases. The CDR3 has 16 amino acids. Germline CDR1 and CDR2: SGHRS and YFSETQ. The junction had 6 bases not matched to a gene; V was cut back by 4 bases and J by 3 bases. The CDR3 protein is CASSTGTSGGNYEQYF. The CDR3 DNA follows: TGCGCCAGCAGCACCGGGACTAGCGGGGGAAACTACGAGCAGTACTTC. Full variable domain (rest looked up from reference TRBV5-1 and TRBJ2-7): KAGVTQTPRYLIKTRGQQVTLSCSPISGHRSVSWYQQTPGQGLQFLFEYFSETQRNKGNFPGRFSGRQFSNSRSEMNVSTLELGDSALYLCASSTGTSGGNYEQYFGPGTRLTVT.

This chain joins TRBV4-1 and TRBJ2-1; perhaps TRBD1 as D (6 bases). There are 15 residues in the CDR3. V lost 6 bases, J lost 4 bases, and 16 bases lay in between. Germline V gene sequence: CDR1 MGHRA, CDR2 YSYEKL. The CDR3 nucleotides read TGCGCCAGCAGGTCCGGGCAGGGGCTTTACAATGAGCAGTTCTTC. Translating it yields CASRSGQGLYNEQFF.

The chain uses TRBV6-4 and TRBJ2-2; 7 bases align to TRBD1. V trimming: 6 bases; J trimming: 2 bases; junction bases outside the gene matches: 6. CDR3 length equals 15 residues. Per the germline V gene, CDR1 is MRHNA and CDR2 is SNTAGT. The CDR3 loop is CASSNYRGNTGELFF. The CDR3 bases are TGTGCCAGCAGCAACTACAGGGGAAACACCGGGGAGCTGTTTTTT.